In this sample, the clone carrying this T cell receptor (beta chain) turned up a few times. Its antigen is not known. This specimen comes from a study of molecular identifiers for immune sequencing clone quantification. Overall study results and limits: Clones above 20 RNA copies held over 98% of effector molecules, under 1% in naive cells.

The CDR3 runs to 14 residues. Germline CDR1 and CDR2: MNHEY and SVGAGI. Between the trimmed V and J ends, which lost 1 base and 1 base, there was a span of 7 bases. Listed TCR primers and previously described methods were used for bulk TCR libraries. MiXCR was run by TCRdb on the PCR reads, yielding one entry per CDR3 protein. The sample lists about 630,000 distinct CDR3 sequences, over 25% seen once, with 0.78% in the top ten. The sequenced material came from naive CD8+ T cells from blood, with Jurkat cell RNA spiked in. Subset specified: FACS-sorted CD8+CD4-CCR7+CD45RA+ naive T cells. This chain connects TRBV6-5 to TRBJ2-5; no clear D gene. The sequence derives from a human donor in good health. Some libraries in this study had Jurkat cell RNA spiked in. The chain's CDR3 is CASSYLRSQETQYF. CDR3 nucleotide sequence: TGTGCCAGCAGTTACTTACGGAGCCAAGAGACCCAGTACTTC.